The 2 T cell receptor beta chains in this list originate from one sample, sequenced in a study of shared clonotypes between healthy human individuals. Sequenced by immunoSEQ multiplex PCR; TCRdb stores in-frame clones only, minus some. Of about 2.2 million clones in the sample, just under 95% were seen once. CD8 cells classed as naive were CD45RO-negative and positively selected for CCR7, excluding terminally differentiated effector memory CD45RA+ cells. What was sequenced was naive CD8+ T cells from PBMCs. These receptors originate from a man aged 18 to 29 in good health. Some clones in this sample may be carry-over from other donors' samples.

V and J are TRBV27 and TRBJ2-1; TRBD1 or TRBD2 may be the D gene (5 bases each). CDR1 and CDR2 from the germline V gene are MNHEY and SMNVEV (reference sequence). The CDR3 runs 12 residues. Trimming pared 6 bases from V and 11 bases from J, leaving 14 bases between. The CDR3 nucleotides are TGTGCCAGCAGCCCTGGGACGGAGCAGCAGTTCTTC. Its translation is CASSPGTEQQFF.

The rearrangement joins TRBV29-1 to TRBJ2-2; 10 bases are a match to TRBD2. The CDR3 contains 19 residues. After removal of 5 bases from V and 7 bases from J, the junction contained 22 bases not matched to a gene. Germline assignment: CDR1 SQVTM and CDR2 ANQGSEA. CDR3 protein: CSVQTLWSPSGRGDGELFF. CDR3 in DNA: TGCAGCGTTCAGACTCTTTGGTCCCCTAGCGGGAGAGGGGACGGGGAGCTGTTTTTT.